A single sample gave rise to the 10 T cell receptor beta chains below, sequenced in a study of OX40 agonist ivuxolimab in advanced cancers. Libraries were prepared by immunoSEQ multiplex PCR; TCRdb keeps only in-frame clonotypes and omits some of them. The table records 50,000 to 70,000 clones, 84% of them present only once. Specimen: CD4+ or CD8+ T cells sorted from blood, collected in a trial of the OX40 agonist ivuxolimab. These receptors originate from an adult with an advanced solid tumor such as melanoma, head and neck, liver or kidney cancer.

This rearrangement joins TRBV30 to TRBJ2-5; 15 bases map to TRBD2. The germline V gene has CDR1 GTSNPN and CDR2 SVGIG (reference sequence). The CDR3 spans 15 residues. Losses at the gene ends were 0 bases for V and 7 bases for J; bases not matched to a gene: 3. Here the CDR3 DNA reads TGTGCCTGGAGTGTGGGACTAGCGGGGGGAGGGACCCAGTACTTC. Translated: CAWSVGLAGGGTQYF.

V gene TRBV6-4 combines with J gene TRBJ2-3; 7 nucleotides line up with TRBD1. This CDR3 is built from 13 residues. CDR1 is MRHNA, CDR2 SNTAGT, per germline. With 2 bases clipped from V and 4 bases from J, the junction kept 0 bases outside the gene matches. CDR3 bases: TGTGCCAGCAGTGACCAGGGGGCAGATACGCAGTATTTT. Its protein is CASSDQGADTQYF.

This rearrangement joins TRBV6-1 to TRBJ1-2; no definite D call. The CDR3 covers 13 residues. CDR1 and CDR2 (germline): MNHNS, SASEGT. V lost 2 bases, J lost 4 bases, and 8 bases lay in between. The CDR3, as DNA: TGTGCCAGCAGTGAAACCGGCTTCTATGGCTACACCTTC. Its translation is CASSETGFYGYTF.

This clone was observed a single time. This chain connects TRBV7-9 to TRBJ1-1; 11 nucleotides match TRBD1. The CDR3 consists of 11 residues. The V gene's germline CDR1 is SEHNR and CDR2 FQNEAQ (reference sequence). The J segment lost 11 bases and the V segment lost 5 bases, leaving 1 base of the junction unmatched. Here the CDR3 DNA reads TGTGCCAGCAGCGGGGACAGGGGGGCTTTCTTT. Its translation: CASSGDRGAFF.

The chain has TRBV7-2 and TRBJ2-1, with D possibly matching TRBD1 (5 bases). Germline lookup yields CDR1 SGHTA and CDR2 FQGNSA. The CDR3 covers 13 residues. Trimming removed 2 bases from V and 7 bases from J, with 9 bases in between. In nucleotides, the CDR3 is TGTGCCAGCAGCTTACCAGGGTGGAATGAGCAGTTCTTC. This gives the protein CASSLPGWNEQFF.

V usage is TRBV19 and J usage is TRBJ2-7; tentatively, D is TRBD1 (6 bases). Per germline, CDR1 LNHDA and CDR2 SQIVND (reference sequence). Trimming left V 5 bases short and J 6 bases short, with 11 bases between. CDR3 length equals 12 residues. The CDR3 reads CASSGQGREQYF. CDR3 nucleotides: TGTGCCAGTAGTGGGCAGGGGCGCGAGCAGTACTTC.

This clone is a singleton in its sample. The V and J genes are TRBV2 and TRBJ1-4; 9 nucleotides line up with TRBD1. The germline V gene has CDR1 SNHLY and CDR2 FYNNEI. The CDR3 spans 14 residues. V trimming: 4 bases; J trimming: 4 bases; junction bases outside the gene matches: 1. Here the CDR3 reads CASSGTGDNEKLFF. DNA for the CDR3: TGTGCCAGCAGTGGGACAGGGGATAATGAAAAACTGTTTTTT. Complete variable domain (other parts from reference TRBV2 and TRBJ1-4): EPEVTQTPSHQVTQMGQEVILRCVPISNHLYFYWYRQILGQKVEFLVSFYNNEISEKSEIFDDQFSVERPDGSNFTLKIRSTKLEDSAMYFCASSGTGDNEKLFFGSGTQLSVL.

The rearrangement links TRBV11-1 to TRBJ2-5; no clear D gene. The CDR3 is 14 residues long. With 6 bases removed from V and 3 bases from J, the gap between germline ends came to 14 bases. CDR1 and CDR2 (germline): SGHAT, FQDESV (reference sequence). CDR3 protein: CASRDQTGKETQYF. The CDR3 nucleotides read TGTGCCAGCAGGGATCAGACTGGTAAAGAGACCCAGTACTTC.

The rearrangement links TRBV30 to TRBJ1-4, with D perhaps matching TRBD1 (6 bases). This CDR3 region has 12 residues. Trimming shortened V by 7 bases and J by 6 bases, and 12 bases separated the two germline ends. Per germline, CDR1 GTSNPN and CDR2 SVGIG (reference sequence). The CDR3 is CAYRGRDEKLFF. DNA of the CDR3: TGTGCCTACCGGGGGCGGGATGAAAAACTGTTTTTT.

The rearrangement joins TRBV2 to TRBJ2-2; D possibly uses TRBD1 or TRBD2 (6 bases each). Germline CDR1 is SNHLY and CDR2 is FYNNEI. The CDR3 is 15 residues long. Trimming shortened V by 3 bases and J by 5 bases, and 13 bases separated the two germline ends. CDR3 loop: CASSDRGRGTGELFF. For the CDR3, the DNA is TGTGCCAGCAGTGACCGGGGGCGAGGAACCGGGGAGCTGTTTTTT.